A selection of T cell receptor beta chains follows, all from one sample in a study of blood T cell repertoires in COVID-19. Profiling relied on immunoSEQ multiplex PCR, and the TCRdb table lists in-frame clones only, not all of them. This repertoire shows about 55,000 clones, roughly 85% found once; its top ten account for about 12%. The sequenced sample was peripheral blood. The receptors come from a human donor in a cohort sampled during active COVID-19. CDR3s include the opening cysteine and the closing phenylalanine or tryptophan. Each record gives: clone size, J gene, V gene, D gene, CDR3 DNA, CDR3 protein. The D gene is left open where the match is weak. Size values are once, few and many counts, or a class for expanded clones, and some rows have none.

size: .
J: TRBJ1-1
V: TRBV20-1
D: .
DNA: TGCAGTGCCTTGGTAGGGGGTACGTCTTTCTTT
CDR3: CSALVGGTSFF

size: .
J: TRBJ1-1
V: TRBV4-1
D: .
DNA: TGCGCCAGCAGCCCCCGGGAGGGCAAGAACACTGAAGCTTTCTTT
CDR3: CASSPREGKNTEAFF

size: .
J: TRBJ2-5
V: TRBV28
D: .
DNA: TGTGCCAGCAGTTCCATGGGGCAATACCAAGAGACCCAGTACTTC
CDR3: CASSSMGQYQETQYF

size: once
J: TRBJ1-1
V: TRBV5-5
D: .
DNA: TGTGCCAGCAGCCGTACTGGCGGCACTGAAGCTTTCTTT
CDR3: CASSRTGGTEAFF

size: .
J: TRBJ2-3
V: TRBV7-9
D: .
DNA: TGTGCCAGCAGCTTCGGGACAGCCCGGGAGGATACGCAGTATTTT
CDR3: CASSFGTAREDTQYF

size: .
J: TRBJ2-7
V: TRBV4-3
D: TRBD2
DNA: TGCGCCAGCAGCCAAGTTGGGGGGACTAGCGACGAGCAGTACTTC
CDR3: CASSQVGGTSDEQYF

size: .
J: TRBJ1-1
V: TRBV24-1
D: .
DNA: TGTGCCACCAGTGATTGGAGGGTTACTGAAGCTTTCTTT
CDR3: CATSDWRVTEAFF

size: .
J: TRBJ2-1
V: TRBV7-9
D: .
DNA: TGTGCCAGCAGCGCACAGGGTCGGCCAGAAAATGAGCAGTTCTTC
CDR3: CASSAQGRPENEQFF

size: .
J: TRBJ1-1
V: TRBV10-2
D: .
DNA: TGCGCCAGCAGTTCTCCGGACAGAGGCACTGAAGCTTTCTTT
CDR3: CASSSPDRGTEAFF

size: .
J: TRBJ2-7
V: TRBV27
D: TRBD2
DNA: TGTGCCAGCAGACTGACTAGCGGCACAACCTACGAGCAGTACTTC
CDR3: CASRLTSGTTYEQYF

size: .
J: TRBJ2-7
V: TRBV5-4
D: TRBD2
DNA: TGTGCCGTCGCCCGGACTAGCGACGGCTCCTACGAGCAGTACTTC
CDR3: CAVARTSDGSYEQYF

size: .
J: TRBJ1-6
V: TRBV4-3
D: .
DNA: TGCGCCAGCAGCCAAGATCGGGACACTTATAATTCACCCCTCCACTTT
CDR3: CASSQDRDTYNSPLHF

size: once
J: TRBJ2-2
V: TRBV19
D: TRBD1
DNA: TGTGCCAGTAGTATGGCGCCGGGACAGAGAAACACCGGGGAGCTGTTTTTT
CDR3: CASSMAPGQRNTGELFF

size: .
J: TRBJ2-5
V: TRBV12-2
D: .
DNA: TGTGCAAGTCGCTTAGGGACTAGCGGGGAAGAGACCCAGTACTTC
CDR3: CASRLGTSGEETQYF

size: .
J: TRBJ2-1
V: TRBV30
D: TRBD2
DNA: TGTGCCTGTCCGACTAGCGGACGCTACAATGAGCAGTTCTTC
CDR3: CACPTSGRYNEQFF

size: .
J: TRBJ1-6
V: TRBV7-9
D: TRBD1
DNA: TGTGCCAGCAGCCCGCAGACAGGGCTCCGGGGTTCACCCCTCCACTTT
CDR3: CASSPQTGLRGSPLHF

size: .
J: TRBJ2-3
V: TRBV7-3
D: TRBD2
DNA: TGTGCCAGCAGCTTATTCGGGGGGCTTAGCGGGAACCCAGATACGCAGTATTTT
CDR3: CASSLFGGLSGNPDTQYF

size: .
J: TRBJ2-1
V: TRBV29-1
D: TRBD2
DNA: TGCAGCGTTGCCCTCCCAGGACTAGCGGGAGTGTTAGATAAATACAATGAGCAGTTCTTC
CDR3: CSVALPGLAGVLDKYNEQFF

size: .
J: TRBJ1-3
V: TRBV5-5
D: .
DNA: TGTGCCAGCAGAATCTTTGGGGGCGACGGAAACACCATATATTTT
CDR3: CASRIFGGDGNTIYF

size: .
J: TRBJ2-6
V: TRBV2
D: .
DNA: TGTGCCAGCAGTGGAGCGGCCAGGGTCCTGACTTTC
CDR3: CASSGAARVLTF

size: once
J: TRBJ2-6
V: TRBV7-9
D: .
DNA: TGTGCCAGCAGCGAAGGGGTTTCTGGGGCCAACGTCCTGACTTTC
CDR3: CASSEGVSGANVLTF

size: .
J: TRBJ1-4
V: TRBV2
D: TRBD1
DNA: TGTGCCAGCACTCGCCCCGGGACAGGGAATGAAAAACTGTTTTTT
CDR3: CASTRPGTGNEKLFF

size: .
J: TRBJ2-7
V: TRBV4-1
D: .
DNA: TGCGCCAGCAGCCAAGTGGTTCGGACAGATTACTACGAGCAGTACTTC
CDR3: CASSQVVRTDYYEQYF

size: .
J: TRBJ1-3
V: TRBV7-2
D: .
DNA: TGTGCCAGCAGCCCGGGAGGAAGTGGAAACACCATATATTTT
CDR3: CASSPGGSGNTIYF

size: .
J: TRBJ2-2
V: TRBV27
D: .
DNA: TGTGCCAGCAGTTCCCTTAGCGGAACGAACACCGGGGAGCTGTTTTTT
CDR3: CASSSLSGTNTGELFF

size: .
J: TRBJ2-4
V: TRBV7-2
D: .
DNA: TGTGCCAGCAGCCCCGGGATAGCGGCGGGAAAAGCGGCCAAAAACATTCAGTACTTC
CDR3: CASSPGIAAGKAAKNIQYF

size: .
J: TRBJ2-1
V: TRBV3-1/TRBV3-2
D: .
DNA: TGTGCCAGCAGCCAAGCAAGAGGAGCGGATTCCTACAATGAGCAGTTCTTC
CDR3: CASSQARGADSYNEQFF